Described below is a single T cell receptor beta chain sequence and its context. This sample is drawn from a study of long-term antiretroviral therapy in people with HIV. From germline, CDR1 is SGDLS and CDR2 YYNGEE. V dropped 1 base and J dropped 3 bases, with 13 bases sitting between them. The CDR3 contains 16 residues. Investigators performed immunoSEQ version v3.0 at survey level. Sequenced by immunoSEQ multiplex PCR; TCRdb stores in-frame clones only, minus some. The repertoire holds about 38,000 clones, with around 75% as singletons. The sequence derives from a man younger than 35 with HIV. This specimen was unsorted PBMCs, taken 1.5 years after starting antiretroviral therapy. The chain uses TRBV9 and TRBJ2-2, with D perhaps matching TRBD1 (6 bases). For the CDR3, the DNA is TGTGCCAGCAGCGTATTCGTGACAGGTCACACCGGGGAGCTGTTTTTT. This codes for CASSVFVTGHTGELFF.